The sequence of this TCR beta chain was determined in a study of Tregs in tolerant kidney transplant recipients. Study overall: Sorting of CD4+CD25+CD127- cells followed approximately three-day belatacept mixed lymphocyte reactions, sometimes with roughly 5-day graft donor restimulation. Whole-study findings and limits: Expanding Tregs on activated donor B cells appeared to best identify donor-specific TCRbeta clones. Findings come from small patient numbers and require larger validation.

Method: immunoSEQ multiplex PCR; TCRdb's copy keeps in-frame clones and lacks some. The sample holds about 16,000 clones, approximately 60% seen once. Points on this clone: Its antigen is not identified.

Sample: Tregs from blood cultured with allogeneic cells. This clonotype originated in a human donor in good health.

For the CDR3, the DNA is TGTGCCAGCAGCCTAACTAGCGGGAGAGGGGGTAGGAATACGCAGTATTTT. As protein: CASSLTSGRGGRNTQYF. The chain uses TRBV7-2 and TRBJ2-3, with 11 bases matching TRBD2. Germline values: CDR1 SGHTA, CDR2 FQGNSA. This CDR3 is built from 17 residues. V was clipped by 5 bases and J by 7 bases; unmatched bases: 14.